This is a list of T cell receptor beta chains from one sample in a study of shared clonotypes between healthy human individuals. TCRdb keeps only in-frame clones here, not all; method: immunoSEQ multiplex PCR. The table shows approximately 810,000 clones, with 80% to 95% occurring only once. Sample: naive CD8+ T cells sorted from blood. The receptors stem from a young man in good health. Both conserved end residues are part of each CDR3. The order of the fields is clone size, CDR3 length, J gene, V gene, D gene, CDR3 DNA, CDR3 protein. The D gene is left open where the match is weak. Size values are once, few and many counts, or a class for expanded clones, and some rows have none.

clone size: NA
CDR3 length: 17
J gene: TRBJ2-1
V gene: TRBV7-2
D gene: NA
CDR3 DNA: TGTGCCAGCAGTCTCCCCTGGGGAACCGGGGCCTACAATGAGCAGTTCTTC
CDR3 protein: CASSLPWGTGAYNEQFF

clone size: NA
CDR3 length: 14
J gene: TRBJ1-1
V gene: TRBV2
D gene: NA
CDR3 DNA: TGTGCCAGTCTAGACAGATTGGGGAACACTGAAGCTTTCTTT
CDR3 protein: CASLDRLGNTEAFF

clone size: NA
CDR3 length: 17
J gene: TRBJ1-5
V gene: TRBV19
D gene: NA
CDR3 DNA: TGTGCCAGTAGTATCATAAGTGGGCAGGATAGCAATCAGCCCCAGCATTTT
CDR3 protein: CASSIISGQDSNQPQHF

clone size: NA
CDR3 length: 15
J gene: TRBJ2-1
V gene: TRBV11-3
D gene: TRBD2
CDR3 DNA: TGTGCCAGCAGCTTAACGACTAGCGGCTACAATGAGCAGTTCTTC
CDR3 protein: CASSLTTSGYNEQFF

clone size: NA
CDR3 length: 15
J gene: TRBJ1-4
V gene: TRBV28
D gene: NA
CDR3 DNA: TGTGCCAGCAGTTTATGGGGGCAAGGGGATGAAAAACTGTTTTTT
CDR3 protein: CASSLWGQGDEKLFF

clone size: NA
CDR3 length: 17
J gene: TRBJ2-6
V gene: TRBV29-1
D gene: NA
CDR3 DNA: TGCAGCGTTGTCCAGCCCCTGAAGGGCTCTGGGGCCAACGTCCTGACTTTC
CDR3 protein: CSVVQPLKGSGANVLTF

clone size: NA
CDR3 length: 15
J gene: TRBJ2-1
V gene: TRBV6-6
D gene: TRBD1
CDR3 DNA: TGTGCCAGCAGCCTCGACAGGGAATCCTACAATGAGCAGTTCTTC
CDR3 protein: CASSLDRESYNEQFF

clone size: NA
CDR3 length: 14
J gene: TRBJ2-1
V gene: TRBV7-8
D gene: TRBD2
CDR3 DNA: TGTGCCAGCAGCCCAAGGGGACTACCCCTAATCCAGTTCTTC
CDR3 protein: CASSPRGLPLIQFF

clone size: NA
CDR3 length: 15
J gene: TRBJ2-1
V gene: TRBV29-1
D gene: NA
CDR3 DNA: TGCAGTATCGTTTGGGGCGCGAGATCCTACAATGAGCAGTTCTTC
CDR3 protein: CSIVWGARSYNEQFF

clone size: NA
CDR3 length: 17
J gene: TRBJ2-5
V gene: TRBV12-5
D gene: NA
CDR3 DNA: TGTGCTAGTGGTTTGGTGACTAGTCCGGATAATCGCGAGACCCAGTACTTC
CDR3 protein: CASGLVTSPDNRETQYF

clone size: NA
CDR3 length: 11
J gene: TRBJ2-7
V gene: TRBV4-1
D gene: NA
CDR3 DNA: TGCGCCAGCAGCCAGGGGCAGAAGCAGTACTTC
CDR3 protein: CASSQGQKQYF

clone size: NA
CDR3 length: 19
J gene: TRBJ2-1
V gene: TRBV27
D gene: NA
CDR3 DNA: TGTGCCAGCAGTCCATTTGGGACAGGGAGCCTAGCGGGAGTTAATGAGCAGTTCTTC
CDR3 protein: CASSPFGTGSLAGVNEQFF

clone size: NA
CDR3 length: 13
J gene: TRBJ2-7
V gene: TRBV6-5
D gene: NA
CDR3 DNA: TGTGCCAGCAGTTACTCGATATCGGGGGAGCAGTACTTC
CDR3 protein: CASSYSISGEQYF

clone size: NA
CDR3 length: 15
J gene: TRBJ2-1
V gene: TRBV7-7
D gene: NA
CDR3 DNA: TGTGCCAGCAGCAGAGCGGATAGCTCCTACAATGAGCAGTTCTTC
CDR3 protein: CASSRADSSYNEQFF

clone size: NA
CDR3 length: 15
J gene: TRBJ2-1
V gene: TRBV10-2
D gene: NA
CDR3 DNA: TGCGCCAGCAGTACTTTGGCTACCTCCTACAATGAGCAGTTCTTC
CDR3 protein: CASSTLATSYNEQFF

clone size: NA
CDR3 length: 15
J gene: TRBJ2-1
V gene: TRBV4-3
D gene: NA
CDR3 DNA: TGCGCCAGCAGCCAAGCTGGAGTGTCCTACAATGAGCAGTTCTTC
CDR3 protein: CASSQAGVSYNEQFF

clone size: NA
CDR3 length: 16
J gene: TRBJ2-7
V gene: TRBV11-3
D gene: NA
CDR3 DNA: TGTGCCAGCAGCCCCCTCCCCGACAGACTGTCCTACGAGCAGTACTTC
CDR3 protein: CASSPLPDRLSYEQYF

clone size: NA
CDR3 length: 19
J gene: TRBJ2-1
V gene: TRBV9
D gene: TRBD2
CDR3 DNA: TGTGCCAGCAACCGAAATCCCCGATTAGCGGGAGCTCTCTACAATGAGCAGTTCTTC
CDR3 protein: CASNRNPRLAGALYNEQFF

clone size: NA
CDR3 length: 16
J gene: TRBJ2-1
V gene: TRBV7-2
D gene: TRBD1
CDR3 DNA: TGTGCCAGCAGCTTTCCACAGGGGGCGCTTGACAATGAGCAGTTCTTC
CDR3 protein: CASSFPQGALDNEQFF

clone size: NA
CDR3 length: 14
J gene: TRBJ2-7
V gene: TRBV7-2
D gene: NA
CDR3 DNA: TGTGCCAGCAGCTTAGAAGTCACTCCTTACGAGCAGTACTTC
CDR3 protein: CASSLEVTPYEQYF

clone size: once
CDR3 length: 13
J gene: TRBJ2-3
V gene: TRBV5-1
D gene: NA
CDR3 DNA: TGCGCCAGCAGCTTGGGAGGCACAGATACGCAGTATTTT
CDR3 protein: CASSLGGTDTQYF

clone size: few
CDR3 length: 14
J gene: TRBJ2-7
V gene: TRBV9
D gene: TRBD1
CDR3 DNA: TGTGCCAGCAGCGCCGGGACAGGGGTCTACGAGCAGTACTTC
CDR3 protein: CASSAGTGVYEQYF

clone size: NA
CDR3 length: 20
J gene: TRBJ2-7
V gene: TRBV7-8
D gene: TRBD1
CDR3 DNA: TGTGCCAGCAGCTTAGGTCCGGGACAGGGTTACAGCGGTAAGAGGGGGGAGCAGTACTTC
CDR3 protein: CASSLGPGQGYSGKRGEQYF

clone size: NA
CDR3 length: 14
J gene: TRBJ2-1
V gene: TRBV19
D gene: NA
CDR3 DNA: TGTGCCAGTAGTATCTGGGGCTCCTACAATGAGCAGTTCTTC
CDR3 protein: CASSIWGSYNEQFF

clone size: NA
CDR3 length: 16
J gene: TRBJ2-3
V gene: TRBV30
D gene: TRBD2
CDR3 DNA: TGTGCCTGGACTGATGGCGGGGGGATAGGGACAGATACGCAGTATTTT
CDR3 protein: CAWTDGGGIGTDTQYF

clone size: NA
CDR3 length: 12
J gene: TRBJ2-2
V gene: TRBV28
D gene: NA
CDR3 DNA: TGTGCCAGCAGTCGGGGACTTGGGGAGCTGTTTTTT
CDR3 protein: CASSRGLGELFF

clone size: NA
CDR3 length: 15
J gene: TRBJ2-2
V gene: TRBV27
D gene: TRBD1
CDR3 DNA: TGTGCCAGCAGTTCCGGGACAGGGGCCACCGGGGAGCTGTTTTTT
CDR3 protein: CASSSGTGATGELFF

clone size: NA
CDR3 length: 14
J gene: TRBJ2-5
V gene: TRBV4-1
D gene: NA
CDR3 DNA: TGCGCCAGCAGCCAAGATAAGTCTCTAGAGACCCAGTACTTC
CDR3 protein: CASSQDKSLETQYF